This TCR beta chain was obtained from a study of T cells in Graves' hyperthyroidism and ophthalmopathy. Exclusion criteria comprised uncontrolled infection, other autoimmune disease, pregnancy or lactation. Each 10 ml fresh peripheral blood draw supplied the PBMCs. What was amplified from RNA transcripts were TCR beta CDR3 regions. A first-round RT-PCR of the TCR CDR3 used the HTBI primer set. MiXCR was run by TCRdb on the multiplex PCR reads, yielding one entry per CDR3 protein. The repertoire holds nearly 750,000 distinct CDR3 sequences, with about 35% as singletons. Worth noting for this clonotype: Its target is not known.

Germline V gene sequence: CDR1 MGHRA, CDR2 YSYEKL. Trimming took 1 base from V and 7 from J, leaving 10 bases between them. The CDR3 is 13 amino acids. Study-wide results and limits: Most clonotypes that expanded in the thyroid above 0.001 also showed up in blood.

Sequencing was carried out using blood. V and J are TRBV4-1 and TRBJ1-1; D is uncertain. The receptor comes from a woman between 40 and 55 years old with Graves' hyperthyroidism. The CDR3 region is CASSQVSSIEAFF. CDR3 DNA sequence: TGCGCCAGCAGCCAAGTATCCAGCATTGAAGCTTTCTTT.